One sample yielded the 28 T cell receptor beta chains listed below, sequenced in a study of blood T cells in healthy people across ages. A sample-barcoded 5' primer and a J-beta primer mix were used in a second PCR of roughly 7 to 12 cycles. TCRdb fed the 5' RACE reads into MiXCR, producing one record per CDR3 protein. The sample has about 1.4 million distinct CDR3 sequences; approximately 59% are singletons. Sequencing was done on a sample of blood. The receptor set was obtained from a young man in good health.

V is TRBV27 and J is TRBJ2-7, with D perhaps TRBD1 or TRBD2 (5 bases each). The V gene's germline CDR1 is MNHEY and CDR2 SMNVEV (reference sequence). V lost 1 base to trimming and J lost 6 bases, with 16 bases between them. CDR3 length: 15 residues. The CDR3 DNA reads as TGTGCCAGCAGTTTATTAGGGACCCACGGGCTCGAGCAGTACTTC. This sequence encodes CASSLLGTHGLEQYF.

The gene calls are TRBV28 and TRBJ2-2, with TRBD1 identical over 8 bases. Germline V gene lookup returns CDR1 MDHEN and CDR2 SYDVKM. The length of the CDR3 is 16 residues. J lost 5 bases, V lost 3 bases, and 8 bases had no gene match. The CDR3 bases are TGTGCCAGCAGTTTCCCGGACAGGGTACAAACCGGGGAGCTGTTTTTT. It specifies CASSFPDRVQTGELFF.

The V call is TRBV9, the J call TRBJ2-5; perhaps TRBD2 as D (6 bases). The J call is uncertain, as TRBJ2-7 better fits the DNA end. The CDR3 spans 15 residues. Per germline, CDR1 SGDLS and CDR2 YYNGEE. The CDR3 protein is CASSVRQAGLYEQYF. DNA for the CDR3: TGTGCCAGCAGCGTGCGGCAAGCGGGCTTATACGAGCAGTACTTC.

Here the CDR3 reads CASSDPRQGGDEQFF. CDR3 DNA: TGTGCCAGCAGTGATCCGAGACAGGGCGGCGATGAGCAGTTCTTC. The chain links TRBV2 to TRBJ2-1, with 7 bases aligning to TRBD1. CDR3 length equals 15 residues. Looked up from germline, CDR1 is SNHLY and CDR2 is FYNNEI. Trimming took 3 bases from V and 8 from J; bases not matched to a gene: 10.

This clonotype was seen a single time. The gene calls are TRBV4-2 and TRBJ2-2; TRBD2 agrees at 7 bases. The ends lost 1 base at V and 4 bases at J; junction bases unmatched: 6. The CDR3 totals 16 residues. CDR1 and CDR2 from the germline V gene are LGHNA and YNFKEQ. The CDR3 nucleotides are TGTGCCAGCAGCCAAGTGGGGGACTATCGCACCGGGGAGCTGTTTTTT. It is translated as CASSQVGDYRTGELFF.

This clonotype has more than one count but fewer than ten. This rearrangement joins TRBV20-1 to TRBJ2-7; 11 positions match TRBD2. The CDR3 extends over 14 amino acids. After removal of 1 base from V and 3 bases from J, the junction contained 2 bases not matched to a gene. From germline, CDR1 is DFQATT and CDR2 SNEGSKA (reference sequence). CDR3 loop: CSARGGTSGYEQYF. DNA of the CDR3: TGCAGTGCTAGAGGAGGGACTAGCGGCTACGAGCAGTACTTC.

The chain uses TRBV6-6 and TRBJ2-7; D is perhaps TRBD2 (5 bases). Trimming took 6 bases from V and 0 from J, leaving 15 bases between them. This CDR3 has 15 amino acids. Germline V CDR1 and CDR2: MNHNY, SVGAGI (reference sequence). The CDR3 loop is CASRPPAGNSYEQYF. In DNA, the CDR3 is TGTGCCAGCAGACCCCCGGCGGGCAACTCCTACGAGCAGTACTTC.

J is TRBJ2-1 and V is TRBV2; TRBD2 agrees at 10 bases. Trimming removed 8 bases from V and 4 bases from J; junction bases left unmatched: 8. Germline V gene lookup returns CDR1 SNHLY and CDR2 FYNNEI. CDR3 length: 15 residues. In nucleotides, the CDR3 is TGTGCCAGCCCCCGGACTAGCGGAATTTACAATGAGCAGTTCTTC. Protein sequence: CASPRTSGIYNEQFF.

The chain carries TRBV4-1 and TRBJ2-5; 10 nucleotides agree with TRBD1. CDR3 length: 15 residues. From germline, CDR1 is MGHRA and CDR2 YSYEKL. V shed 4 bases and J 5 bases; nucleotides not matched to a gene: 7. This CDR3 is CASSPGQGGKETQYF. CDR3 DNA: TGCGCCAGCAGCCCCGGACAGGGGGGGAAGGAGACCCAGTACTTC.

The chain employs TRBV28 and TRBJ2-5, with a possible D match to TRBD1 (5 bases). From germline, CDR1 is MDHEN and CDR2 SYDVKM. Trimming cost V 8 bases and J 0 bases, with 10 bases left between them. The CDR3 has 13 amino acids. Here the CDR3 DNA reads TGTGCCAGCGCCGGACAAAACCAAGAGACCCAGTACTTC. Translation: CASAGQNQETQYF.

The V call is TRBV7-8, the J call TRBJ2-2; tentatively, D is TRBD1 or TRBD2 (6 bases each). The CDR3 length is 16 residues. Germline loops: CDR1 SGHVS, CDR2 FQNEAQ. V was shortened by 5 bases and J by 5 bases, with 18 bases between the two germline ends. The CDR3 is CASSPSVGGRTGELFF. The CDR3 coding sequence is TGTGCCAGCAGCCCTAGTGTTGGGGGGCGGACCGGGGAGCTGTTTTTT. Full variable domain (outside the CDR3, taken from reference TRBV7-8 and TRBJ2-2): GAGVSQSPRYKVAKRGQDVALRCDPISGHVSLFWYQQALGQGPEFLTYFQNEAQLDKSGLPSDRFFAERPEGSVSTLKIQRTQQEDSAVYLCASSPSVGGRTGELFFGEGSRLTVL.

The chain employs TRBV5-5 and TRBJ1-2, with a possible D match to TRBD1 (6 bases). The germline V gene has CDR1 SGHKS and CDR2 YYEKEE (reference sequence). With 4 bases removed from V and 5 bases from J, the gap between germline ends came to 15 bases. This CDR3 has 14 amino acids. CDR3 in amino acids: CASSPRDTEYGYTF. The CDR3 region has the DNA TGTGCCAGCAGCCCACGGGACACGGAGTATGGCTACACCTTC.

This clonotype has just a few counts. The V and J genes are TRBV29-1 and TRBJ2-7; 11 nucleotides line up with TRBD2. The CDR3 totals 14 residues. Germline loops: CDR1 SQVTM, CDR2 ANQGSEA. V trimming: 2 bases; J trimming: 5 bases; junction bases outside the gene matches: 5. This chain's CDR3 is CSVEIVAGGDEQYF. Written as DNA, the CDR3 is TGCAGCGTTGAAATTGTAGCGGGAGGGGACGAGCAGTACTTC.

Ten or more counts support this clonotype. The chain uses TRBV5-1 and TRBJ2-1, with a possible D match to TRBD2 (6 bases). The CDR3 extends over 17 amino acids. Trimming stripped 4 bases from V and 0 bases from J, with 17 bases between. Germline V gene lookup returns CDR1 SGHRS and CDR2 YFSETQ. The CDR3: CASSGVAAWDSYNEQFF. The CDR3, as DNA: TGCGCCAGCAGCGGGGTAGCGGCCTGGGACTCCTACAATGAGCAGTTCTTC.

This sequence joins TRBV2 and TRBJ2-5; unclear D gene. The CDR3 has 11 amino acids. Trimming cost V 11 bases and J 11 bases, with 18 bases left between them. Germline CDR1 reads SNHLY; CDR2 reads FYNNEI. This chain's CDR3 is CAAWRGDEQYF. The DNA of the CDR3 is TGTGCCGCCTGGAGAGGCGATGAGCAGTACTTC.

This chain joins TRBV4-3 and TRBJ2-3; D is possibly TRBD1 or TRBD2 (7 bases each). V was shortened by 4 bases and J by 2 bases, with 13 bases between the two germline ends. This CDR3 comprises 15 residues. Germline-derived CDR1 and CDR2 are LGHNA and YSLEER. The CDR3 region has the DNA TGCGCCAGCAGCCCAGGGGGGGGGATCACAGATACGCAGTATTTT. Residues: CASSPGGGITDTQYF.

This clonotype was seen more than once but under ten times. The V gene is TRBV25-1, the J gene TRBJ1-5; D not certain. Trimming took 2 bases from V and 6 from J, leaving 11 bases between them. Germline loops: CDR1 MGHDK, CDR2 SYGVNS. CDR3 length: 14 residues. Written as DNA, the CDR3 is TGTGCCAGCAGTGAAACCGGGGTAGCTCAGCCCCAGCATTTT. Amino acids: CASSETGVAQPQHF. Together with reference TRBV25-1 and TRBJ1-5, the CDR3 gives the full variable domain: EADIYQTPRYLVIGTGKKITLECSQTMGHDKMYWYQQDPGMELHLIHYSYGVNSTEKGDLSSESTVSRIRTEHFPLTLESARPSHTSQYLCASSETGVAQPQHFGDGTRLSIL.

This clonotype was found once. This chain connects TRBV6-6 to TRBJ2-3; 12 nucleotides line up with TRBD2. V lost 6 bases and J lost 4; bases outside the gene matches: 8. The CDR3 length is 16 residues. The germline CDR1 and CDR2 sequences are MNHNY and SVGAGI (reference sequence). The CDR3 sequence: CASRSSSGGASDTQYF. The DNA for the CDR3 is TGTGCCAGCAGGTCGTCTAGCGGGGGGGCCTCAGATACGCAGTATTTT.

This clonotype was observed at least ten times. The chain uses TRBV2 and TRBJ2-1; 8 bases agree with TRBD2. The CDR3 extends over 14 amino acids. Germline-derived CDR1 and CDR2 are SNHLY and FYNNEI. J lost 6 bases, V lost 2 bases, and 3 bases had no gene match. CDR3 protein: CASSEPGTSNEQFF. CDR3 sequence (DNA): TGTGCCAGCAGTGAACCCGGGACTAGCAATGAGCAGTTCTTC.

The sample holds many counts of this clonotype. The genes are TRBV7-2 and TRBJ2-7, with 9 bases aligning to TRBD1. After removal of 1 base from V and 1 base from J, the junction contained 2 bases not matched to a gene. Germline lookup yields CDR1 SGHTA and CDR2 FQGNSA. This CDR3 region has 15 residues. The CDR3 nucleotides read TGTGCCAGCAGCTTAGTACAGGGGGCATCCTACGAGCAGTACTTC. Translation gives CASSLVQGASYEQYF.

The chain has TRBV12-3 or TRBV12-4 and TRBJ1-1; 7 bases are a match to TRBD1. The CDR3 has 15 amino acids. With 2 bases clipped from V and 10 bases from J, the junction kept 13 bases outside the gene matches. The CDR3 DNA is TGTGCCAGCAGTTTAAACGGCAGGGGGACTGATGTAGCTTTCTTT. As protein: CASSLNGRGTDVAFF.

The chain is built from TRBV7-9 and TRBJ2-1; D might be TRBD1 (5 bases). Trimming pared 6 bases from V and 9 bases from J, leaving 18 bases between. Germline lookup yields CDR1 SEHNR and CDR2 FQNEAQ (reference sequence). CDR3 length: 14 residues. CDR3 residues: CASSLDMGQGEQFF. CDR3 sequence (DNA): TGTGCCAGCAGTTTGGACATGGGGCAGGGTGAGCAGTTCTTC.

The chain employs TRBV10-3 and TRBJ2-5; 8 bases map to TRBD2. The CDR3 loop spans 15 amino acids. Germline lookup yields CDR1 ENHRY and CDR2 SYGVKD. The trim removed 0 bases at V and 11 bases at J, leaving 11 bases unmatched. The CDR3 region is CAISESTRTSREQYF. CDR3 DNA sequence: TGTGCCATCAGTGAGTCTACTAGGACTAGCCGGGAGCAGTACTTC.

The V call is TRBV15, the J call TRBJ1-1; D ambiguous. With 6 bases removed from V and 10 bases from J, the gap between germline ends came to 18 bases. The CDR3 is 13 amino acids. Germline V lookup: CDR1 LNHNV, CDR2 YYDKDF (reference sequence). CDR3 region: CATRQPGRGPAFF. The CDR3 bases are TGTGCCACCAGGCAACCGGGCCGCGGGCCAGCTTTCTTT.

The chain carries TRBV5-6 and TRBJ2-1; unclear D gene. V shed 4 bases and J shed 10 bases, with 15 bases lying between them. This CDR3 is 13 amino acids long. Germline V gives CDR1 SGHDT, CDR2 YYEEEE. This CDR3 reads CASSVEWREEQFF. CDR3 nucleotide sequence: TGTGCCAGCAGCGTGGAATGGCGAGAAGAGCAGTTCTTC.

The rearrangement links TRBV6-5 to TRBJ1-2; no clear D gene. V lost 6 bases and J lost 3, with 20 bases in between. This CDR3 comprises 16 residues. The germline gives CDR1 MNHEY, CDR2 SVGAGI. CDR3 in amino acids: CASSRESRASDYGYTF. The CDR3, as DNA: TGTGCCAGCAGCCGGGAGAGTAGAGCTTCCGACTATGGCTACACCTTC.

This chain uses TRBV7-9 with TRBJ1-1, with a weak D call TRBD1 (5 bases). Trimming left V 1 base short and J 3 bases short, with 15 bases between. CDR1 is SEHNR and CDR2 is FQNEAQ in the germline V gene (reference sequence). The CDR3 runs to 16 residues. CDR3 sequence: CASSLGVGVVDTEAFF. The CDR3 DNA sequence: TGTGCCAGCAGCTTAGGAGTAGGGGTCGTGGACACTGAAGCTTTCTTT.

Only one count was recorded for this clonotype. The chain uses TRBV4-3 and TRBJ1-5; D unclear. This CDR3 has 15 residues. Germline V gene sequence: CDR1 LGHNA, CDR2 YSLEER. Trimming took 0 bases from V and 4 from J, leaving 10 bases between them. The CDR3 loop is CASSQDSWGNQPQHF. CDR3 nucleotides: TGCGCCAGCAGCCAAGATTCTTGGGGAAATCAGCCCCAGCATTTT.